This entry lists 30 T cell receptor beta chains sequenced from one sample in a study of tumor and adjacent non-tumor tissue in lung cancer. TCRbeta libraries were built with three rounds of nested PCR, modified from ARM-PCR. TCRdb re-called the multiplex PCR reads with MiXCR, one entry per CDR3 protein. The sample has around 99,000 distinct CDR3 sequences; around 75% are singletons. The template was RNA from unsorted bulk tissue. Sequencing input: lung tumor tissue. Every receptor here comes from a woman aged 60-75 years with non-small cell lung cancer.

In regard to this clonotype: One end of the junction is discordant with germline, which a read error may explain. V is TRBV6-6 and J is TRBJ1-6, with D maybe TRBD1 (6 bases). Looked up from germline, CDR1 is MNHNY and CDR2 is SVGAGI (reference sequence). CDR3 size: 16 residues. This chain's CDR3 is CASRNEGGTDNSPLHF. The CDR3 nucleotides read TGCGCCAGCAGGAATGAAGGGGGGACTGATAATTCACCCCTCCACTTT.

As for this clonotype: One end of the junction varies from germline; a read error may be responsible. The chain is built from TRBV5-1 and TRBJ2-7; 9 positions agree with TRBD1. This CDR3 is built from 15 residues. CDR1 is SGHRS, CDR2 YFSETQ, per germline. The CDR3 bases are TGCGCCAGCAGCTCAGGGACAGGGCTGTGGGACGAGCGGTACTTC. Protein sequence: CASSSGTGLWDERYF.

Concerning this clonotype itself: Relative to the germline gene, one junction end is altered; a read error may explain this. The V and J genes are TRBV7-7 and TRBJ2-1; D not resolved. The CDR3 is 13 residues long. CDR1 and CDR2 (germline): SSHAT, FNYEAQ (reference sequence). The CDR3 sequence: CASSLGDYNEQFF. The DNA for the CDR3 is TGTGCTAGCAGCTTGGGCGACTACAATGAGCAGTTCTTC.

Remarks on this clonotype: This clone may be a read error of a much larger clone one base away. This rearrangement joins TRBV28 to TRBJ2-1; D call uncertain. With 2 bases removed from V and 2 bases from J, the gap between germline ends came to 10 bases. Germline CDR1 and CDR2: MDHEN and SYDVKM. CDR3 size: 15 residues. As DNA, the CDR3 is TGTGCCAGCAGTTTAAACCTTCTGACCTACAATGAGCAGTTCTTC. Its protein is CASSLNLLTYNEQFF.

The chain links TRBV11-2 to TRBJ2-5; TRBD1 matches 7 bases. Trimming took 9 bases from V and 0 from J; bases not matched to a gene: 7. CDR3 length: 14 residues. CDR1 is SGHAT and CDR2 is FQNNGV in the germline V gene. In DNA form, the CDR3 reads TGTGCCAGTAGCCTAGGGACAGACCAAGAGACCCAGTACTTC. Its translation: CASSLGTDQETQYF. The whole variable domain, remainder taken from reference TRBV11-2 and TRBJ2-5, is EAGVAQSPRYKIIEKRQSVAFWCNPISGHATLYWYQQILGQGPKLLIQFQNNGVVDDSQLPKDRFSAERLKGVDSTLKIQPAKLEDSAVYLCASSLGTDQETQYFGPGTRLLVL.

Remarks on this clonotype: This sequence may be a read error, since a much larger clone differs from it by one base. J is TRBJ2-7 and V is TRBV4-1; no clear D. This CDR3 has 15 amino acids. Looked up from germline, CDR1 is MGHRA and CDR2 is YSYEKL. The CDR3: CSSSQDWPGAYEQYF. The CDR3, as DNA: TGCTCCAGCAGCCAAGATTGGCCCGGAGCCTACGAGCAGTACTTC.

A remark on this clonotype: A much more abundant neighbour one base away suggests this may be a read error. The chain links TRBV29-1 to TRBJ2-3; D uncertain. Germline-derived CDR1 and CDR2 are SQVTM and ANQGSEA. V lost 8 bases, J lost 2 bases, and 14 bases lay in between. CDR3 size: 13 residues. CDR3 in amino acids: CSTCGAATDTQYF. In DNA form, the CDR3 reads TGCAGCACATGTGGAGCTGCCACAGATACGCAGTATTTT.

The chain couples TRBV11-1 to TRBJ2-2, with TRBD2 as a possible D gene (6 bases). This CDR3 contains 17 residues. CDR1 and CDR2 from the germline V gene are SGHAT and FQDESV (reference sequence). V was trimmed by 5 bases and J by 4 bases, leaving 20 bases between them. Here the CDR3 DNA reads TGTGCCAGCAGCCCGCCACTAACGGGAGAATGCACCGGGGAGCTGTTTTTT. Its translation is CASSPPLTGECTGELFF.

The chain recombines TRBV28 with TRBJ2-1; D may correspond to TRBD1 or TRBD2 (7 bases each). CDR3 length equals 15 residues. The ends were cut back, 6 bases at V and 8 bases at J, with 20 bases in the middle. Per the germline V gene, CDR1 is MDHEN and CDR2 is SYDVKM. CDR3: CASRSGGARSYEQFF. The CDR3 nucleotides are TGTGCCAGCAGATCAGGGGGGGCGCGTTCCTATGAGCAGTTCTTC.

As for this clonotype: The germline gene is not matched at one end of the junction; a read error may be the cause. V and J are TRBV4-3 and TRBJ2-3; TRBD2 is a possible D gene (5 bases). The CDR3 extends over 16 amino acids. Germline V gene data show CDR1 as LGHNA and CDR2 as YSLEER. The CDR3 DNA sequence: TGCGCCAGCAGCCCTATAGCGAGAGGGATCACAGATATGCAGTATTTT. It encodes CASSPIARGITDMQYF.

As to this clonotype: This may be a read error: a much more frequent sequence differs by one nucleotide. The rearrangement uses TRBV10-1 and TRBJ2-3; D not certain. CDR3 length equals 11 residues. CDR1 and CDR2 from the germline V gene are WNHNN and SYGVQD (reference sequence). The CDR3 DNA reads TGCGCCAGCGGCAGCATAGATACGCAGTATTTT. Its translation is CASGSIDTQYF.

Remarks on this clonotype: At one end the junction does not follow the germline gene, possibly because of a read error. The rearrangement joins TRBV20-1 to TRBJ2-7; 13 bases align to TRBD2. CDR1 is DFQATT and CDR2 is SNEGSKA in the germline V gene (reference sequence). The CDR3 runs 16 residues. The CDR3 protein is CSARGAMTSGRNERYF. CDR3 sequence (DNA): TGCAGTGCTAGAGGAGCTATGACTAGCGGGAGGAATGAGCGGTACTTC.

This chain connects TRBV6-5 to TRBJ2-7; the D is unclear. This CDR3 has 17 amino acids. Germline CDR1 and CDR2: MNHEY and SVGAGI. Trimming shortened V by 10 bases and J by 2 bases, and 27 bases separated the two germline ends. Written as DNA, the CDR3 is TGTGCCAATCACACCACACTTAGCACGACCCTGACCTACGAGCAGTACTTC. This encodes CANHTTLSTTLTYEQYF.

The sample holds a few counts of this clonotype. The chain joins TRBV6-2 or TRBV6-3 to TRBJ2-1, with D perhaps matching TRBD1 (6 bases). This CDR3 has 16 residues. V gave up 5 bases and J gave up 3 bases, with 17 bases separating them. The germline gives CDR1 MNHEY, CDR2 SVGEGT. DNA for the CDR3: TGTGCCAGCAGTCGCCGACAGGAACTCGACTACAATGAGCAGTTCTTC. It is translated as CASSRRQELDYNEQFF.

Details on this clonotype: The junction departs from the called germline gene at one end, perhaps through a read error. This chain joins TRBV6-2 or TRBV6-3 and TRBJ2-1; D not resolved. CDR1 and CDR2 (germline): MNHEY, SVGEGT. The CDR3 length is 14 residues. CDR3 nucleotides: TGTGCCAGCAGTCATCAGCCGTCCTACAAAGAGCAGTTCTTC. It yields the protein CASSHQPSYKEQFF.

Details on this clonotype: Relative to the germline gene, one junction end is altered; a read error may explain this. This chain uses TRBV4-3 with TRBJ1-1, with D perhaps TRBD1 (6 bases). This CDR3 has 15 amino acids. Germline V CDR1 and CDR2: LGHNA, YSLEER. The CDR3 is CANSETGGRGIEAFF. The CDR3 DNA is TGCGCCAACAGCGAAACGGGGGGGCGTGGGATTGAAGCTTTCTTT.

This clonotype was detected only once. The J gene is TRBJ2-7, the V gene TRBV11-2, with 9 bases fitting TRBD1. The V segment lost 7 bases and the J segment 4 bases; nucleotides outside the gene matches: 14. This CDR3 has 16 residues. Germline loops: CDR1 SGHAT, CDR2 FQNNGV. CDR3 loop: CASNEAGTGGMYEQYF. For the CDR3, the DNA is TGTGCCAGCAACGAGGCCGGCACAGGGGGCATGTACGAGCAGTACTTC.

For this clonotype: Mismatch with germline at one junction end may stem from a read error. The CDR3 bases are TGTGCCAGCAGCCAAGAAGGGACATATCAGGGGGAAGATACGCGGTATTTT. Residues: CASSQEGTYQGEDTRYF. This chain links TRBV4-2 with TRBJ2-3; TRBD1 aligns across 7 bases. The length of the CDR3 is 17 residues. Germline CDR1 LGHNA, CDR2 YNFKEQ.

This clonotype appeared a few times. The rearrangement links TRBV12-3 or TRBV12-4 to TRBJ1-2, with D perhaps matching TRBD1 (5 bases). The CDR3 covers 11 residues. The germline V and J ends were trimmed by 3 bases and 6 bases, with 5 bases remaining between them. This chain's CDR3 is CASSLGDGYTF. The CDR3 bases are TGTGCCAGCAGTTTGGGGGATGGCTACACCTTC.

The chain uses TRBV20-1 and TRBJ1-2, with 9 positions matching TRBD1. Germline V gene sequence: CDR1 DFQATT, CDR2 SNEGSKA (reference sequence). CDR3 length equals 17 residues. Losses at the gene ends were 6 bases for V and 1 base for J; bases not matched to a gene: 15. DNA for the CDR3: TGCAGTGCAGGGGACGGACAGGGGCCAGGAAGTAACTATGGCTACACCTTC. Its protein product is CSAGDGQGPGSNYGYTF.

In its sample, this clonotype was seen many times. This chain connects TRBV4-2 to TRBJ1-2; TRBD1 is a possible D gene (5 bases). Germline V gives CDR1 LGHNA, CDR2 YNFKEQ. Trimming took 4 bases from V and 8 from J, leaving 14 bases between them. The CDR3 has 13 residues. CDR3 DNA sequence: TGTGCCAGCAGCCCTGGCGCCAGGGCCGGCTACACCTTC. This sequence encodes CASSPGARAGYTF.

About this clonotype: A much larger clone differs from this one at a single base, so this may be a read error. The CDR3 reads CASTQRGSAIYGYTF. The CDR3 nucleotides are TGTGCCAGCACCCAGCGGGGTTCGGCTATCTATGGCTACACCTTC. The chain couples TRBV6-2 or TRBV6-3 to TRBJ1-2; D unresolved. With 7 bases removed from V and 4 bases from J, the gap between germline ends came to 19 bases. CDR1 and CDR2 from the germline V gene are MNHEY and SVGEGT. CDR3 length: 15 residues.

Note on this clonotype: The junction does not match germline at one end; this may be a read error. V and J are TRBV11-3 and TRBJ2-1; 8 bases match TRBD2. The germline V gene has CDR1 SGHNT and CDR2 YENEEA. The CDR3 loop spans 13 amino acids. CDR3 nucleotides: TGTGCCAGCAGCCCTAGCGGGTACAATGAGCAGTCTTTC. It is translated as CASSPSGYNEQSF.

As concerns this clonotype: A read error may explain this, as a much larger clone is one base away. The DNA for the CDR3 is TGCAGCGTCGTGGGCCCGGGACACTTATATGGCTACACCTTC. Amino acids: CSVVGPGHLYGYTF. V is TRBV29-1 and J is TRBJ1-2; possibly TRBD1 for D (6 bases). The CDR3 has 14 residues. Trimming pared 6 bases from V and 5 bases from J, leaving 19 bases between. Germline V gene sequence: CDR1 SQVTM, CDR2 ANQGSEA.

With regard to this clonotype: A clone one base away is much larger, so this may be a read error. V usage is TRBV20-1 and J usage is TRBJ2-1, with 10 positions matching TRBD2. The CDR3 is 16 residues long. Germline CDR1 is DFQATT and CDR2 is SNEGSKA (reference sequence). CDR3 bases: TGCAGTACTAGCAGACTAGCGGGCACCCGGGCAAATGAGCAGTTCTTC. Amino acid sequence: CSTSRLAGTRANEQFF.

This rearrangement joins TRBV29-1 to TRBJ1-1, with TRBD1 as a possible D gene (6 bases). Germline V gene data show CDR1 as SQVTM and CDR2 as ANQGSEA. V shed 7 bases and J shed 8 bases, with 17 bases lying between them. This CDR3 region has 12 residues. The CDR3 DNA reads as TGCAGCGCCGAAGGGGGGTTCATAGAAGCTTTCTTT. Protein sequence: CSAEGGFIEAFF.

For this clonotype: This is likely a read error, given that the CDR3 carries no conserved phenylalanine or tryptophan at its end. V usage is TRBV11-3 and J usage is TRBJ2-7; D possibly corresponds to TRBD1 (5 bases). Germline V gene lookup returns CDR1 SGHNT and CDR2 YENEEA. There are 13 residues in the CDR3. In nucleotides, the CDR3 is TGTGCCAAAAAACAGGTCGGCTCCTACGATCAGTACTTA. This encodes CAKKQVGSYDQYL.

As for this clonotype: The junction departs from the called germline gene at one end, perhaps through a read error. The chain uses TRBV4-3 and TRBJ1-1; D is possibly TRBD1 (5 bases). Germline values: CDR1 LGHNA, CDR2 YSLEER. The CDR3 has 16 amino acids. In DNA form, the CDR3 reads TGCGTCAGCAGCCAAGATGGGAAAGGGGATTACACTGAAGCTTTCTTT. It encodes CVSSQDGKGDYTEAFF.

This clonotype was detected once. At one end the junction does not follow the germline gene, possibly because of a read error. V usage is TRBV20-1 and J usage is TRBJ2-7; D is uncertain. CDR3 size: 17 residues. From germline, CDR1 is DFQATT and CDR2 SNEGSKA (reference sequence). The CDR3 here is CSARALPQAEVSYEQYF. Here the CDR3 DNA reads TGCAGTGCTAGAGCCCTCCCCCAGGCAGAGGTTTCCTACGAGCAGTATTTC.

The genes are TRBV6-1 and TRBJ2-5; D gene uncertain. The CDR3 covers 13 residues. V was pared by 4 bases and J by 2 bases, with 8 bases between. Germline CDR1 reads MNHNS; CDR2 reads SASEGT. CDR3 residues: CASSVANQETQYF. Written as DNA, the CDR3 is TGTGCCAGCAGTGTGGCGAATCAAGAGACCCAGTACTTC.